Sequencing of this T cell receptor beta chain was carried out in a study of blood T cell repertoires in COVID-19 (dated by TCRdb to the early 2020s). General notes on the study: The collaborator samples originated in the United States, Italy and Spain and spanned the acute and convalescent phases of COVID-19. The prospective study material was composed of cDNA or gDNA derived from T cells, B-cell-depleted T cells, or PBMCs. Subjects who had been exposed to COVID-19, were actively infected with it, or had recovered from it provided the deeply sampled blood TCRbeta repertoires that made up the dataset. A freely available public database, intended as a resource for researchers studying the immune response to SARS-CoV-2, is where the repertoires were released. Samples were obtained from the ongoing ImmuneRACE study (first 160 participants) and from 1,000 to 1,500 subjects provided by 6 global collaborators. Sample metadata almost always included a de-identified subject ID, COVID-19 status, age in years and sex. HLA class I and class II types, where available, came from metadata supplied by the sample provider rather than from assay-based typing.

General conclusions and limits of the study: The amount of clinical and demographic metadata varied by source and participant and was provided uncurated.

CDR1 and CDR2 are read off the germline V gene (reference sequence) as LGHDT and YNNKEL. The CDR3, from cysteine to phenylalanine, totals 15 residues. Here the CDR3 DNA is all that survives: 45 bases in frame from base 1. V gives up 4 bases and J gives up 1 base, and the segment between their germline ends measures 13 bases. TCRbeta CDR3 regions were amplified from genomic DNA by means of the immunoSEQ Assay, a bias-controlled multiplex PCR. Per the authors' processing: The number of nucleated cells in each sample was estimated by amplification of reference gene primers within the assay. Sequence reads were collapsed and filtered to measure the absolute abundance of every unique TCRbeta CDR3 rearrangement. For each sample, productive Simpson clonality was calculated by taking the square root of Simpson's diversity index across productive rearrangements. Imported from immuneACCESS, the table was reduced by TCRdb to in-frame sequences with V and J called. These copies leave out some clones; in studies compared against another copy, an unresolved V gene accounts for under half, and the cause of the remainder is not known. The V and J calls and clone size were taken over from that table, and D and trimming were inferred from the DNA. Counted in this sample were roughly 200,000 clones; around 85% of them appeared once. The ten top clones hold over 2.5% of the sample.

Each collaborating institution followed its own protocols to collect whole blood in K2EDTA tubes. For TCRbeta analysis, collaborators shipped samples in one of three forms: frozen whole blood, isolated PBMCs, or DNA extracted from either of those sample types. Comments on this clone: Its antigen is still unknown. Base qualities are not recorded, but no much larger clone differs from it by a single base.

The rearranged segments are TRBV3-1 (or the pseudogene TRBV3-2) and TRBJ1-1; the D gene cannot be named for sure. Sequencing used peripheral blood. The TCR originated in a man between 60 and 75 years old with acute or convalescent COVID-19. The DNA sequence follows: TGTGCCAGCAGCCCCCCGTGGCAACAGAACACTGAAGCTTTCTTT. This is translated as CASSPPWQQNTEAFF.